The T cell receptor beta chain described here comes from a study of cytomegalovirus exposure and HLA in healthy donors. Use of 60 Vbeta and 13 Jbeta primers characterized the PCR. Measured with immunoSEQ multiplex PCR; TCRdb has only the in-frame clones, and not every one. This sample has roughly 150,000 clones; about 71% occur once, and the top ten carry 2.1%. This receptor was identified in a woman aged 55-75 years in good health and CMV-seropositive. What was sequenced was PBMCs.

The CDR3 spells CASSSSGQPNSPLHF. The CDR3 nucleotides are TGTGCCAGCAGCTCCTCGGGACAGCCTAATTCACCCCTCCACTTT. This sequence joins TRBV7-3 and TRBJ1-6; 7 positions match TRBD1. V was pared by 4 bases and J by 6 bases, with 6 bases of the junction left unmatched. The germline CDR1 and CDR2 sequences are SGHTA and FQGTGA. There are 15 residues in the CDR3.